This is a list of T cell receptor beta chains from one sample in a study of somatic mutations in cytotoxic T cells in rheumatoid arthritis. Assay: immunoSEQ multiplex PCR; the TCRdb copy retains only in-frame clones and omits some. The repertoire has 10,000 or so clones, around 74% of them found once; the top ten carry about a fifth. Sequencing was done on a sample of CD8+ T cells sorted from blood. These receptors all come from a man aged 45-65 years in good health. Both conserved end residues are trimmed from each CDR3. Each record gives: CDR3 protein, D gene, J gene, clone size, V gene. A D gene is named only where the DNA matches it firmly. Clone size is not always given. Where it is, it says once, few, many or a class for expanded clones.

ASSLSPRTGSYGYT | TRBD1 | TRBJ1-2 | . | TRBV27
ASRTGETNYGYT | . | TRBJ1-2 | . | TRBV5-1
ASSLNAGDATGELF | TRBD2 | TRBJ2-2 | few | TRBV7-3
ASNVGNGELF | . | TRBJ2-2 | . | TRBV9
ASSPGGFGEQF | TRBD2 | TRBJ2-1 | medium-sized | TRBV9
ASSPDRAGTEAF | TRBD1 | TRBJ1-1 | . | TRBV6-6
ASSLSRQAFSNQPQH | . | TRBJ1-5 | . | TRBV5-6
SVEGGGRSSYEQY | . | TRBJ2-7 | . | TRBV29-1
ASSATSGGLGRADTQY | TRBD2 | TRBJ2-3 | . | TRBV9
ASSEMGRIAGAHEQY | TRBD2 | . | . | TRBV2
ASTGQGAFEQY | TRBD1 | TRBJ2-7 | . | TRBV7-2
ASSDQDSTGELF | . | TRBJ2-2 | . | TRBV25-1
ASSVGGEREQF | . | TRBJ2-1 | . | TRBV9
AWSVIPRYSYEQY | . | TRBJ2-7 | . | TRBV30
ASSQDSEGAGNEQF | TRBD1 | TRBJ2-1 | . | TRBV4-3
ASSLFNSRSGNTIY | . | TRBJ1-3 | . | TRBV7-2
AISESQAGAYNEQF | TRBD2 | TRBJ2-1 | . | TRBV10-3
ASSQGLRENYEQF | TRBD2 | TRBJ2-1 | . | TRBV4-3
ASRDANSYEQY | . | TRBJ2-7 | . | TRBV19
ASSQDWREGFRETQY | TRBD2 | TRBJ2-5 | . | TRBV4-3
ASGTGEYTGNTIY | TRBD1 | TRBJ1-3 | . | TRBV6-1
ASSPPAGGFGEQY | . | TRBJ2-7 | once | TRBV7-8
ASSSRGGLNRDTQY | . | TRBJ2-3 | . | TRBV13
AWSGKEEAGGPPDTQY | TRBD2 | TRBJ2-3 | few | TRBV30
ASSTTESYNEQF | . | TRBJ2-1 | once | TRBV5-4
ASSLPQNTEAF | . | TRBJ1-1 | . | TRBV28
ASSFGTGSLGTDTQY | TRBD1 | TRBJ2-3 | . | TRBV19
ASSLGGKGSTEAF | . | TRBJ1-1 | few | TRBV9
ASSLSYGAIQY | . | TRBJ2-4 | . | TRBV27
ASSGRDSSYEQY | TRBD1 | TRBJ2-7 | . | TRBV9
ASSPTDSSYEQY | . | TRBJ2-7 | . | TRBV18
ATSYPGTGHNEQF | . | TRBJ2-1 | . | TRBV15
AVPGTSGKETQY | TRBD2 | TRBJ2-5 | few | TRBV10-1
ASRAGGKGYT | TRBD1 | TRBJ1-2 | . | TRBV2
ASSQGRGRASEQY | TRBD2 | . | . | TRBV4-3
ASSLYGGSSGYT | . | TRBJ1-2 | . | TRBV27
ASSTGQGVTDTQY | TRBD1 | TRBJ2-3 | . | TRBV5-1
ASRLQGNEQF | . | TRBJ2-1 | . | TRBV14
ASSVSQGVADTQY | TRBD1 | TRBJ2-3 | . | TRBV9
ASSAEVRGYEQY | . | TRBJ2-7 | . | TRBV10-1
AISEGQGPGNTIY | TRBD1 | TRBJ1-3 | . | TRBV10-3
ASSQEMAGVGTYNEQF | TRBD2 | TRBJ2-1 | . | TRBV4-3
SVSSPGSSGSKGEQY | TRBD2 | TRBJ2-7 | . | TRBV29-1
ASSFGVWNTEAF | . | TRBJ1-1 | . | TRBV13
ASSLLAGGEETQY | TRBD2 | TRBJ2-5 | . | TRBV7-3
ASSMLGQLNTEAF | TRBD1 | TRBJ1-1 | . | TRBV27
ASSHEGPGGENGELF | TRBD2 | TRBJ2-2 | . | TRBV4-3
ASSGQGNNQPQH | TRBD1 | TRBJ1-5 | . | TRBV2